The 20 T cell receptor beta chains below come from one sample, sequenced in a study of molecular identifiers for immune sequencing clone quantification. MiXCR was run by TCRdb on the PCR reads, yielding one entry per CDR3 protein. Counted here are nearly 650,000 distinct CDR3 sequences, roughly 27% occurring once; the ten biggest clones make up 0.7% to 0.95%. The sequenced material came from naive CD8+ T cells from blood, with Jurkat cell RNA spiked in. Subset specified: FACS-sorted CD8+CD4-CCR7+CD45RA+ naive T cells. These receptors all come from a human donor in good health. Some libraries in this study had Jurkat cell RNA spiked in.

The sample holds one count of this clonotype. The V gene is TRBV12-3 or TRBV12-4, the J gene TRBJ1-5; D might be TRBD1 (5 bases). Trimming left V 5 bases short and J 8 bases short, with 13 bases between. This CDR3 has 13 amino acids. This CDR3 reads CASSVGGLEPQHF. DNA of the CDR3: TGTGCCAGCAGTGTTGGGGGATTGGAGCCCCAGCATTTT.

Details on this clonotype: A read error is possible here, since a much larger clone lies one base away. The chain combines TRBV6-2 or TRBV6-3 with TRBJ2-5; D not certain. V lost 6 bases and J lost 5, with 10 bases in between. Germline CDR1 is MNHEY and CDR2 is SVGEGT. The CDR3 sequence is 12 residues long. Written as DNA, the CDR3 is TGTGCCAGCAGGAGGTTAGATGAGACCCAGTACTTC. As protein: CASRRLDETQYF.

The chain joins TRBV24-1 to TRBJ2-2, with TRBD2 matching 7 bases. J gave up 5 bases and V 5 bases, and 4 bases lay outside the gene matches. The CDR3 runs 14 residues. Germline V gene data show CDR1 as KGHDR and CDR2 as SFDVKD. CDR3 protein: CATSAPGGTGELFF. In nucleotides, the CDR3 is TGTGCCACCAGTGCCCCGGGAGGTACCGGGGAGCTGTTTTTT.

This clonotype appeared once. A clone one base away is much larger, so this may be a read error. The V and J genes are TRBV20-1 and TRBJ2-7; D is undetermined. In germline, CDR1 is DFQATT, CDR2 SNEGSKA (reference sequence). V lost 5 bases and J 3 bases, leaving 8 bases between the germline ends. This CDR3 has 11 residues. As DNA, the CDR3 is TGCAGTGCTTCGAACAGCTACGAGCAGTACTTC. It yields the protein CSASNSYEQYF.

The chain uses TRBV11-2 and TRBJ2-1; TRBD1 aligns across 7 bases. CDR1 is SGHAT and CDR2 is FQNNGV in the germline V gene. J was trimmed by 2 bases and V by 1 base; bases with no gene match: 8. The CDR3 has 17 residues. The CDR3 region is CASSLANWDSPYNEQFF. The CDR3 bases are TGTGCCAGCAGCTTAGCGAACTGGGACAGCCCCTACAATGAGCAGTTCTTC.

The table lists this clonotype with a few counts. V and J are TRBV11-2 and TRBJ1-4; 8 nucleotides line up with TRBD1. With 1 base clipped from V and 5 bases from J, the junction kept 12 bases outside the gene matches. This CDR3 contains 18 residues. Germline CDR1 is SGHAT and CDR2 is FQNNGV. CDR3 DNA sequence: TGTGCCAGCAGCTTAGGATATGATCCGGGACAGGCGAATGAAAAACTGTTTTTT. Translated: CASSLGYDPGQANEKLFF.

In this sample, this clonotype turned up once. Given a much more abundant clone one base away, this may be a read error. The chain joins TRBV7-2 to TRBJ2-1, with D possibly being TRBD1 or TRBD2 (6 bases each). The CDR3 is 15 residues long. Germline V gene lookup returns CDR1 SGHTA and CDR2 FQGNSA. Trimming took off 4 bases at V and 12 bases at J, with 22 bases between the two ends. The DNA of the CDR3 is TGTGCCAGCAGCTCTGTGCGTCAGGGGACTCGGGGGCAGTTCTTC. Residues: CASSSVRQGTRGQFF.

This chain joins TRBV30 and TRBJ2-7, with D perhaps matching TRBD2 (6 bases). The V gene lost 2 bases and the J gene lost 3 bases, with 17 bases spanning the gap. Germline assignment: CDR1 GTSNPN and CDR2 SVGIG (reference sequence). This CDR3 region has 15 residues. CDR3 protein: CAWSPSLGGDYEQYF. The CDR3, as DNA: TGTGCCTGGAGTCCTAGCCTAGGAGGGGACTACGAGCAGTACTTC.

About this clonotype: A read error may be the cause here, since a much bigger clone is one base away. The CDR3 here is CASSVDSRNAGELFF. CDR3 DNA sequence: TGTGCCAGTAGTGTGGACAGTCGGAACGCCGGGGAGCTGTTTTTT. The rearrangement links TRBV19 to TRBJ2-2; D is possibly TRBD1 (6 bases). The CDR3 is 15 residues long. Germline V gives CDR1 LNHDA, CDR2 SQIVND (reference sequence).

The chain uses TRBV6-2 or TRBV6-3 and TRBJ2-7; possible D gene TRBD2, 7 bases. Germline V CDR1 and CDR2: MNHEY, SVGEGT. V lost 5 bases and J lost 7, with 12 bases in between. CDR3 length: 12 amino acids. CDR3 region: CASSRTAGEQYF. CDR3 in DNA: TGTGCCAGCAGTAGGACAGCGGGAGAGCAGTACTTC.

Regarding this clonotype: This may be a read error: a much more frequent sequence differs by one nucleotide. This chain uses TRBV27 with TRBJ2-6; perhaps TRBD1 as D (5 bases). CDR3 length: 14 amino acids. CDR1 and CDR2 (germline): MNHEY, SMNVEV (reference sequence). The CDR3 is CASSQYSGANVLPF. CDR3 sequence (DNA): TGTGCCAGCAGCCAATACTCTGGGGCCAACGTCCTGCCTTTC.

The table lists this clonotype with many counts. This chain uses TRBV7-2 with TRBJ1-1; D not resolved. V was shortened by 0 bases and J by 7 bases, with 6 bases between the two germline ends. CDR1 SGHTA and CDR2 FQGNSA come from the germline V gene. This CDR3 has 12 amino acids. The chain's CDR3 is CASSLASIEAFF. DNA for the CDR3: TGTGCCAGCAGCTTAGCGAGCATTGAAGCTTTCTTT. Using reference TRBV7-2 and TRBJ1-1 for the parts outside the CDR3, the full variable domain is GAGVSQSPSNKVTEKGKDVELRCDPISGHTALYWYRQSLGQGLEFLIYFQGNSAPDKSGLPSDRFSAERTGGSVSTLTIQRTQQEDSAVYLCASSLASIEAFFGQGTRLTVV.

The chain is built from TRBV12-3 or TRBV12-4 and TRBJ2-7, with TRBD2 matching 10 bases. The CDR3 runs to 14 residues. V lost 7 bases to trimming and J lost 5 bases; unmatched junction nucleotides: 8. This CDR3 reads CASTQSLAGDEQYF. CDR3 nucleotides: TGTGCCAGCACCCAGTCGCTAGCGGGAGACGAGCAGTACTTC.

This clonotype showed up just a few times. This chain joins TRBV11-2 and TRBJ1-1; D gene ambiguous. With 5 bases removed from V and 2 bases from J, the gap between germline ends came to 9 bases. The CDR3 has 13 residues. The V gene's germline CDR1 is SGHAT and CDR2 FQNNGV. The CDR3 sequence: CASSPRANTEAFF. The CDR3 DNA follows: TGTGCCAGCAGCCCGCGGGCAAACACTGAAGCTTTCTTT.

A remark on this clonotype: Its ends do not fully match the called genes, so a read error is possible. The CDR3 nucleotides are TGCAGTGCTAGAGATTTAGGACTAGCGGATGCAGATACGCAGAATTTT. This gives the protein CSARDLGLADADTQNF. J is TRBJ2-3 and V is TRBV20-1, with 10 positions matching TRBD2. The CDR3 has 16 amino acids. Germline CDR1 is DFQATT and CDR2 is SNEGSKA (reference sequence).

This chain connects TRBV6-2 or TRBV6-3 to TRBJ2-2; 10 positions match TRBD2. The CDR3 is made up of 16 amino acids. Germline CDR1 MNHEY, CDR2 SVGEGT. V was clipped by 7 bases and J by 3 bases; unmatched bases: 8. The CDR3 sequence: CASIRKAGGYTGELFF. CDR3 bases: TGTGCCAGCATCCGGAAAGCGGGAGGGTACACCGGGGAGCTGTTTTTT.

This clonotype was recorded a few times. This chain links TRBV4-1 with TRBJ2-2; possibly TRBD1 for D (5 bases). The germline V gene has CDR1 MGHRA and CDR2 YSYEKL. Trimming took 1 base from V and 3 from J, leaving 12 bases between them. This CDR3 is built from 16 residues. CDR3 bases: TGCGCCAGCAGCCAAGTTCAGGGCTCATACACCGGGGAGCTGTTTTTT. It encodes CASSQVQGSYTGELFF.

Comment on this clonotype: A much larger clonotype is one base distant, so this may be a read error. The chain couples TRBV24-1 to TRBJ2-3; D is possibly TRBD2 (5 bases). This CDR3 has 14 residues. Germline CDR1 reads KGHDR; CDR2 reads SFDVKD. V dropped 7 bases and J dropped 4 bases, with 14 bases sitting between them. CDR3 amino acids: CATSWTDHPDTQYF. CDR3 nucleotide sequence: TGTGCCACCAGCTGGACTGATCACCCAGATACGCAGTATTTT.

As to this clonotype: One junction end does not reproduce the germline sequence, and a read error may be involved. The chain couples TRBV27 to TRBJ1-5; 10 nucleotides match TRBD1. Germline V gene lookup returns CDR1 MNHEY and CDR2 SMNVEV (reference sequence). The CDR3 spans 18 residues. The CDR3 loop reads CASSLGGGGTGAGPPPHF. CDR3 in DNA: TGTGCCAGCAGTTTAGGCGGCGGGGGGACAGGGGCCGGACCGCCCCCGCATTTT.

The V call is TRBV7-9, the J call TRBJ2-7; D gene ambiguous. CDR3 length: 14 residues. The V end lost 5 bases, the J end lost 2 bases, and 13 bases lay between the germline ends. Germline CDR1 and CDR2: SEHNR and FQNEAQ (reference sequence). CDR3 nucleotide sequence: TGTGCCAGCAGCCCTTGGACCGCTACCTACGAGCAGTACTTC. Translating it yields CASSPWTATYEQYF.